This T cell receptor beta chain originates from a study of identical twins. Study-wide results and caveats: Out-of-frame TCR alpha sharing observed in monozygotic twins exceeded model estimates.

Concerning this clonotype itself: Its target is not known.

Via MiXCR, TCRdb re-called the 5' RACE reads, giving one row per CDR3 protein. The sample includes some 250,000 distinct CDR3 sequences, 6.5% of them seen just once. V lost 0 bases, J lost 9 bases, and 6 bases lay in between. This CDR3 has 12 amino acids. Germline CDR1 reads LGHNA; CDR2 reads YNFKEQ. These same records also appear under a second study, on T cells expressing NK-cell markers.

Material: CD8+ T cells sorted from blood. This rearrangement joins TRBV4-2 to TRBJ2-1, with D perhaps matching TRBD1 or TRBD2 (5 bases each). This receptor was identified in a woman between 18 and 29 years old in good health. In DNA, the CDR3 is TGTGCCAGCAGCCAAGATGGGGGTGAGCAGTTCTTC. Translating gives CASSQDGGEQFF.